The 6 T cell receptor beta chains below come from one sample, sequenced in a study of blood T cell repertoires in COVID-19. This table comes from immunoSEQ multiplex PCR, and its TCRdb copy is limited to in-frame clones, with some not included. The sample lists 300,000 to 400,000 clones; 80% to 90% were seen once. The specimen sequenced was peripheral blood. The receptor source for this set is a woman in her 30s with COVID-19, enrolled during active disease.

About this clone: Other nucleotide sequences in the sample specify the same CDR3. V is TRBV5-1 and J is TRBJ2-7; 10 nucleotides line up with TRBD2. Trimming removed 4 bases from V and 3 bases from J; junction bases left unmatched: 7. The CDR3 runs 15 residues. Germline V lookup: CDR1 SGHRS, CDR2 YFSETQ. DNA for the CDR3: TGCGCCAGCAGCCTCGCTAGCGGGAGTAGCTACGAGCAGTACGTC. Encoded protein: CASSLASGSSYEQYV.

The chain is built from TRBV7-9 and TRBJ2-5, with D tentatively TRBD2 (6 bases). V was pared by 7 bases and J by 1 base, with 16 bases between. There are 15 residues in the CDR3. CDR1 SEHNR and CDR2 FQNEAQ come from the germline V gene (reference sequence). The chain's CDR3 is CASTPLTGVQETQYF. CDR3 in DNA: TGTGCCAGCACCCCTTTGACGGGGGTCCAAGAGACCCAGTACTTC. The full variable domain, its missing parts supplied by reference TRBV7-9 and TRBJ2-5, is DTGVSQNPRHKITKRGQNVTFRCDPISEHNRLYWYRQTLGQGPEFLTYFQNEAQLEKSRLLSDRFSAERPKGSFSTLEIQRTEQGDSAMYLCASTPLTGVQETQYFGPGTRLLVL.

The rearrangement uses TRBV29-1 and TRBJ2-5, with 8 positions matching TRBD1. This CDR3 region has 12 residues. J lost 6 bases, V lost 3 bases, and 3 bases had no gene match. From germline, CDR1 is SQVTM and CDR2 ANQGSEA. The CDR3 spells CSVDGQGKTQYF. As DNA, the CDR3 is TGCAGCGTTGATGGACAGGGAAAGACCCAGTACTTC.

This chain connects TRBV10-1 to TRBJ2-5; 7 bases agree with TRBD1. J gave up 5 bases and V 5 bases, and 2 bases lay outside the gene matches. The CDR3 is 12 amino acids. From germline, CDR1 is WNHNN and CDR2 SYGVQD (reference sequence). CDR3: CASSPTGETQYF. CDR3 coding DNA: TGCGCCAGCAGTCCGACAGGGGAGACCCAGTACTTC.

The chain carries TRBV4-1 and TRBJ2-3; 10 positions match TRBD2. The CDR3 has 17 amino acids. The germline gives CDR1 MGHRA, CDR2 YSYEKL. J was trimmed by 4 bases and V by 0 bases; bases with no gene match: 7. The CDR3 here is CASSQESGSGGADTQYF. CDR3 nucleotide sequence: TGCGCCAGCAGCCAAGAGTCCGGGAGCGGGGGGGCAGATACGCAGTATTTT.

V usage is TRBV6-5 and J usage is TRBJ2-7; 7 nucleotides line up with TRBD2. The ends lost 6 bases at V and 0 bases at J; junction bases unmatched: 5. This CDR3 is built from 14 residues. Looked up from germline, CDR1 is MNHEY and CDR2 is SVGAGI. This chain's CDR3 is CASRPRTSSYEQYV. Here the CDR3 DNA reads TGTGCCAGCAGACCCAGGACTAGCTCCTACGAGCAGTACGTC.